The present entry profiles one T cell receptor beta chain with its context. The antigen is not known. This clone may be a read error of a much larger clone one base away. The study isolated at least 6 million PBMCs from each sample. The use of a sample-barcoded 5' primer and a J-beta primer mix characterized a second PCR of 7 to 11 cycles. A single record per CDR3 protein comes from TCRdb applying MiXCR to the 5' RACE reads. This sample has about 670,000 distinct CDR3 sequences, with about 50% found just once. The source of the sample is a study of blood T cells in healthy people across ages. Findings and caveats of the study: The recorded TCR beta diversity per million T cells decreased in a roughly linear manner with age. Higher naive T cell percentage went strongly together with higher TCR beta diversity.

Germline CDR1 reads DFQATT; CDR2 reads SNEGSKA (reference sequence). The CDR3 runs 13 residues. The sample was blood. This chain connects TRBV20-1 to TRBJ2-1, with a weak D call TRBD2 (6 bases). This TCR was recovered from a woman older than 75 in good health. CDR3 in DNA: TGCAGTTCTAGAGGACTAAGTTACAATGAGCAGTTCTTC. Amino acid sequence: CSSRGLSYNEQFF.